This T cell receptor (beta chain) was recovered during a study of long-term antiretroviral therapy in people with HIV. The assay used was immunoSEQ (version v3.0), run at survey level. Clones were read by immunoSEQ multiplex PCR, and TCRdb kept only the in-frame ones, dropping some. The sample includes some 48,000 clones, about 81% of them seen just once. Study results and limitations: Post-ART diversity increased but stayed below transplant donor controls.

The CDR3 covers 14 residues. Germline V gene data show CDR1 as LNHDA and CDR2 as SQIVND (reference sequence). V lost 4 bases, J lost 6 bases, and 13 bases lay in between. On this clone: Its antigen is currently unknown.

Everyone in the study who had HIV was treated in the United States. This chain links TRBV19 with TRBJ1-5, with D hard to call. The clonotype comes from a woman between 18 and 29 years old with HIV. This sample comprised unsorted PBMCs, obtained 0.8 years after starting antiretroviral therapy. The CDR3 coding sequence is TGTGCCAGTAGTACAGGTGGCAATAGTCAGCCCCAGCATTTT. Translating it yields CASSTGGNSQPQHF.